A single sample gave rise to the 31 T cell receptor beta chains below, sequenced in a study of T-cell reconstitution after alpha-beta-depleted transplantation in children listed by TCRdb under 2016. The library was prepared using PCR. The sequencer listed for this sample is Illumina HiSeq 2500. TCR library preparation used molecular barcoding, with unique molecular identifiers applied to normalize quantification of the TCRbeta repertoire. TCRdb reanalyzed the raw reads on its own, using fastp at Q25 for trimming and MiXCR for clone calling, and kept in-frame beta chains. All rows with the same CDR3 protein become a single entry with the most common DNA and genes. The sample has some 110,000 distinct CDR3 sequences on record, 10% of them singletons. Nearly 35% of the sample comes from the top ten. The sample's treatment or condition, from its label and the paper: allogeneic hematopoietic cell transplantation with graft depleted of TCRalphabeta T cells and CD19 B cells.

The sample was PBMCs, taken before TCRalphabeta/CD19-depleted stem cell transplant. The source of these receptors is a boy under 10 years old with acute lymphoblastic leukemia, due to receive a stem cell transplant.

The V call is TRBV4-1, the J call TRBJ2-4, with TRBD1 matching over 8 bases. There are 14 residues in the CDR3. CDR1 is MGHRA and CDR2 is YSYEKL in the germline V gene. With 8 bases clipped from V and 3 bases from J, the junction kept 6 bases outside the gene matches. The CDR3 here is CASSGQGDKNIQYF. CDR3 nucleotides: TGCGCCAGCTCAGGACAGGGCGACAAAAACATTCAGTACTTC.

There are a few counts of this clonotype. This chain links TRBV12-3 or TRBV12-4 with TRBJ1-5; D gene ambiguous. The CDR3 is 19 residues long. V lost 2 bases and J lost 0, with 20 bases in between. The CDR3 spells CASSLMVSGVSFSNQPQHF. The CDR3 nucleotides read TGTGCCAGCAGTTTAATGGTTTCGGGAGTATCGTTTAGCAATCAGCCCCAGCATTTT.

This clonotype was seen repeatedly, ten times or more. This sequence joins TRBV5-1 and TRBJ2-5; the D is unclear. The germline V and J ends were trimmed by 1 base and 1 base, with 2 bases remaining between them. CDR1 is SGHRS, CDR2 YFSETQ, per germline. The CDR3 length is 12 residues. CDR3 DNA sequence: TGCGCCAGCAGCTTGACCCAAGAGACCCAGTACTTC. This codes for CASSLTQETQYF.

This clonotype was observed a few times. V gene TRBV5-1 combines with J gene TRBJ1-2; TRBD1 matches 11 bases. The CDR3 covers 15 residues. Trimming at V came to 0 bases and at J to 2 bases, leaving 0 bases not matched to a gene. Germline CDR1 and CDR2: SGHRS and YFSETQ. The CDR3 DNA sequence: TGCGCCAGCAGCTTGGGGACAGGGGGCAACTATGGCTACACCTTC. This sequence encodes CASSLGTGGNYGYTF.

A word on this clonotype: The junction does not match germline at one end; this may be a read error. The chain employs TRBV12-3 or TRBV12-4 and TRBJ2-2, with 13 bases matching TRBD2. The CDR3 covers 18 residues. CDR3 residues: CAISLYQGLAGKTGELFF. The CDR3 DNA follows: TGTGCCATCAGTTTATATCAGGGACTAGCGGGAAAAACCGGGGAGCTGTTTTTT.

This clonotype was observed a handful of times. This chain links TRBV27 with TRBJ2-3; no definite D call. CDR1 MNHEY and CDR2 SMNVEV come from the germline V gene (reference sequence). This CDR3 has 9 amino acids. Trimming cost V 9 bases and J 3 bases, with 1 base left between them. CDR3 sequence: CARTDTQYF. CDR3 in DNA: TGTGCCAGAACAGATACGCAGTATTTT.

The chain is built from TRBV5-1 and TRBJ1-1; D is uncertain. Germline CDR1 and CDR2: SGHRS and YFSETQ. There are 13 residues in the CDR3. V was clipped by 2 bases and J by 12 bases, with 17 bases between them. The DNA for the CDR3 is TGCGCCAGCAGCTTAGGCCAGCTTCCCGCGACTTTCTTT. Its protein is CASSLGQLPATFF.

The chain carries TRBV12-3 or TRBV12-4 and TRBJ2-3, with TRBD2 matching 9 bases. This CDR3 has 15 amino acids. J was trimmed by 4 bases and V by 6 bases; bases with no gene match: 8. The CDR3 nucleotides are TGTGCCAGCAGGGGCGGGAGGGCCGGAGCAGATACGCAGTATTTT. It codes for CASRGGRAGADTQYF.

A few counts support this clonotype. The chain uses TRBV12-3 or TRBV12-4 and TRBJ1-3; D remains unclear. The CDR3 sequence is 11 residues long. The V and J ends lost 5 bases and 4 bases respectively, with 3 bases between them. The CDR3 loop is CASSPGNTIYF. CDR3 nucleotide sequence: TGTGCCAGCAGTCCAGGAAACACCATATATTTT.

The DNA for the CDR3 is TGTGCCAGCACTCGGACAGGGTCCCTTAGCACAGATACGCAGTATTTT. Amino acids: CASTRTGSLSTDTQYF. The gene calls are TRBV2 and TRBJ2-3; the match to TRBD1 covers 8 bases. The junction had 9 bases not matched to a gene; V was cut back by 7 bases and J by 0 bases. Germline CDR1 SNHLY, CDR2 FYNNEI. This CDR3 is built from 16 residues.

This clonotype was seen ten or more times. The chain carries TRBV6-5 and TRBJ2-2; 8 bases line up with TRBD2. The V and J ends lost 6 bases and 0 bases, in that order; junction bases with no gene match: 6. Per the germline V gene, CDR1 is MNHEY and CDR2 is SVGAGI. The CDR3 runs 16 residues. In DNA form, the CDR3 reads TGTGCCAGCAGAAGGAGCGGGAGTACGAACACCGGGGAGCTGTTTTTT. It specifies CASRRSGSTNTGELFF.

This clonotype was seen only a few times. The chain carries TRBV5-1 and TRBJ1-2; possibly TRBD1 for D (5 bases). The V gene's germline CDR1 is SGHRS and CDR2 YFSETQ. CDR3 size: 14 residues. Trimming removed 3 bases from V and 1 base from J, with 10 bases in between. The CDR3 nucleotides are TGCGCCAGCAGCTCCGGGGGGGATAACTATGGCTACACCTTC. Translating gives CASSSGGDNYGYTF.

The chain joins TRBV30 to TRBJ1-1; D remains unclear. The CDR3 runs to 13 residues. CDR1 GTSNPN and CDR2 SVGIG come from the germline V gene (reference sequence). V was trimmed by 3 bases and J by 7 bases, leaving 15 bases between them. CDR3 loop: CAWREVRAGEAFF. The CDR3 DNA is TGTGCCTGGAGGGAGGTGCGTGCGGGTGAAGCTTTCTTT.

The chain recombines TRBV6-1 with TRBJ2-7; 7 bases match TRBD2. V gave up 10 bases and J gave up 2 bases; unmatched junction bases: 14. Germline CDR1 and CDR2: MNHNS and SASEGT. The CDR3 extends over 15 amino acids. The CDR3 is CATPGRETGAYEQYF. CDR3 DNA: TGTGCCACGCCGGGGCGGGAGACCGGGGCCTACGAGCAGTACTTC.

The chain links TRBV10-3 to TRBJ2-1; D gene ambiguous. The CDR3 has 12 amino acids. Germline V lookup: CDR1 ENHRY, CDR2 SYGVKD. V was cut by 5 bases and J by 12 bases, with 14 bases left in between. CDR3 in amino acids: CAISNEGLWQFF. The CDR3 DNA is TGTGCCATCAGTAATGAAGGGCTCTGGCAGTTCTTC.

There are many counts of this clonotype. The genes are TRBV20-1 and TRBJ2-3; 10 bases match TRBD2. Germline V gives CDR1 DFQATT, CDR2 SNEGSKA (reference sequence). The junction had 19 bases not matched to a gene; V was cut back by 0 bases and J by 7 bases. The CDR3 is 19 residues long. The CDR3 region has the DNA TGCAGTGCTAGAGATGAGGCTAGCGGGAGACACCGCCAAGTAAATACGCAGTATTTT. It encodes CSARDEASGRHRQVNTQYF.

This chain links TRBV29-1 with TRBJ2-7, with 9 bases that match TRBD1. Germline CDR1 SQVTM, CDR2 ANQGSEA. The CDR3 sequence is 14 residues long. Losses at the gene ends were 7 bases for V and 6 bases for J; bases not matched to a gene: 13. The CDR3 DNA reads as TGCAGCGGTGCGAACAGGGGGCGACGGTCCGAGCAGTACTTC. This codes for CSGANRGRRSEQYF.

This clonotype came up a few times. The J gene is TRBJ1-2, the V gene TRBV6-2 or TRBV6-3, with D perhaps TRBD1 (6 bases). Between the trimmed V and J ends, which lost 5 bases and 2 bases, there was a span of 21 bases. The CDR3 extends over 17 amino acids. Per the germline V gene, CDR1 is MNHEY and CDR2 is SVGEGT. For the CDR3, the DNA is TGTGCCAGCAGTGACCCTACGAGCCAGGGGAAAAACTATGGCTACACCTTC. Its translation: CASSDPTSQGKNYGYTF.

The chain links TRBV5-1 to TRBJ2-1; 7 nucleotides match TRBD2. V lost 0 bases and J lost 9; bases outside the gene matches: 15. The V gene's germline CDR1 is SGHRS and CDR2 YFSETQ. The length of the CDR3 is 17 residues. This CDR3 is CASSLEWGAGRVSEQFF. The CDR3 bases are TGCGCCAGCAGCTTGGAGTGGGGAGCGGGAAGGGTCAGTGAGCAGTTCTTC.

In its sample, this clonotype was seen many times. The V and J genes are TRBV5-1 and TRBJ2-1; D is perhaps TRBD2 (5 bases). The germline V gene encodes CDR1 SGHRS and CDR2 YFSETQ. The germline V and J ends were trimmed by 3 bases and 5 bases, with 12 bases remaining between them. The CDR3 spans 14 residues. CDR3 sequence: CASSSLEGHNEQFF. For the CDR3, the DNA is TGCGCCAGCAGCTCCCTTGAGGGCCACAATGAGCAGTTCTTC.

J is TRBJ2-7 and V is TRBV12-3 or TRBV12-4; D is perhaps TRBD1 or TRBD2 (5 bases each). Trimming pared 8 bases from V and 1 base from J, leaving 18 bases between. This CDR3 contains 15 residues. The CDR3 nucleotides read TGTGCCAGCCGCCAGGGCAGCGGCCCGTCCTACGAGCAGTACTTC. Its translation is CASRQGSGPSYEQYF.

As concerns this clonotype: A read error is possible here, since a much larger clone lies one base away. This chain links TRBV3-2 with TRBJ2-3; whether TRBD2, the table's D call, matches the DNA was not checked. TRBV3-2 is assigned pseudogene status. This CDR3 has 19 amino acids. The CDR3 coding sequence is TGTGCCTGCTCGAGATTCCTATCTAGAGTAGATAGCGGCACAGATACGCAGTATTTT. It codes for CACSRFLSRVDSGTDTQYF.

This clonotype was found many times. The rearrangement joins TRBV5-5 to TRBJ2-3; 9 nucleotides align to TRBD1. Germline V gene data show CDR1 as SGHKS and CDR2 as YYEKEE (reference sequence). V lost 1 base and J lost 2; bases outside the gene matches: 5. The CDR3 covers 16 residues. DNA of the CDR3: TGTGCCAGCAGCTTGAGGGGACAGGGAGCCACAGATACGCAGTATTTT. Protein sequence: CASSLRGQGATDTQYF.

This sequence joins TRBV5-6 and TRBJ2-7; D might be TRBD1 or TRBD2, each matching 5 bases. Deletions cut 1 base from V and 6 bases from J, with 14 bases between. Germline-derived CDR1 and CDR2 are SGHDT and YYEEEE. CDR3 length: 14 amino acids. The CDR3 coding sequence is TGTGCCAGCAGCTTGCTCCCAGGGAGTATCGAGCAGTACTTC. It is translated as CASSLLPGSIEQYF.

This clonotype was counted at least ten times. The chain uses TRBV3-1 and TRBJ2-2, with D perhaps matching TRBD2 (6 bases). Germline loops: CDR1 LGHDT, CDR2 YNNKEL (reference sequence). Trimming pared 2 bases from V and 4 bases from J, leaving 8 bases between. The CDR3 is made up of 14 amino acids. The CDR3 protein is CASSQLALTGELFF. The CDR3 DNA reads TGTGCCAGCAGCCAACTAGCGCTCACCGGGGAGCTGTTTTTT.

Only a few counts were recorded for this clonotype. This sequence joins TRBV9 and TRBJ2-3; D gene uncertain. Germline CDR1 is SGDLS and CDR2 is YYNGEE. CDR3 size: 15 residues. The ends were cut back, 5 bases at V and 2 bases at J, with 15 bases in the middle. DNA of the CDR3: TGTGCCAGCAGTACACAGTTGGCCATCACAGATACGCAGTATTTT. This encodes CASSTQLAITDTQYF.

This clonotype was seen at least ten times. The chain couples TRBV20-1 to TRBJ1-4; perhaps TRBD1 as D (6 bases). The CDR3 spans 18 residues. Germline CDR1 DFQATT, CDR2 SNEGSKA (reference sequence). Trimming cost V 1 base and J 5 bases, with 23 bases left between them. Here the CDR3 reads CSARARGTGNSGNEKLFF. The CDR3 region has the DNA TGCAGTGCTAGAGCAAGGGGAACAGGGAATAGCGGGAATGAAAAACTGTTTTTT.

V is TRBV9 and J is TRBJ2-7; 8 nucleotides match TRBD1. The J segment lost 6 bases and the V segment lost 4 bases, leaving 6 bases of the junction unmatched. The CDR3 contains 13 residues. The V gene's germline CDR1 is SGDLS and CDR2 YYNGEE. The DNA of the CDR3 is TGTGCCAGCAGCCCTCTGGACAGGGCCGAGCAGTACTTC. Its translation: CASSPLDRAEQYF.

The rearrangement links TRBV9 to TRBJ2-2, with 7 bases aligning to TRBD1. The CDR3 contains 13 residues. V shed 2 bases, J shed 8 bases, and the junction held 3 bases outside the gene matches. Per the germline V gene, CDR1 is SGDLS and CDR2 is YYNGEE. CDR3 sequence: CASSVTGTGELFF. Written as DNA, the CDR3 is TGTGCCAGCAGCGTGACAGGGACGGGGGAGCTGTTTTTT.

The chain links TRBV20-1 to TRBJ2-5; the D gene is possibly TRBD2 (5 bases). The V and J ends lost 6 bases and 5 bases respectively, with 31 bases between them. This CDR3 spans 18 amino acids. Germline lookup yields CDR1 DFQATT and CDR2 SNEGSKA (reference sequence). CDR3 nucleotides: TGCAGTGCCTACCGAGGCGGGCGGGCCAGGCCACCAAGGGAGACCCAGTACTTC. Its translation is CSAYRGGRARPPRETQYF.

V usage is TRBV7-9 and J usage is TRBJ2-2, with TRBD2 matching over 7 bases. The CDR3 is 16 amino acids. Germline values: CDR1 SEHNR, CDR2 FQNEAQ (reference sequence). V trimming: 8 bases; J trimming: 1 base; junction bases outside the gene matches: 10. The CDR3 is CASRGRGVGNTGELFF. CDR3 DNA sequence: TGTGCCAGCCGAGGTCGGGGGGTCGGGAACACCGGGGAGCTGTTTTTT.